Below, 30 T cell receptor beta chains from the same sample are listed, as sequenced in a study of shared clonotypes between healthy human individuals. Sequencing used immunoSEQ multiplex PCR; TCRdb keeps in-frame clones, though not all of them. In the table there are about 1 million clones, approximately 70% of which are singletons. Sequenced input: memory CD4+ T cells sorted from blood. Noted subset: CD45RA-negative fraction. The receptors here all came from a young man in good health.

The V gene is TRBV5-1, the J gene TRBJ2-3; 7 nucleotides align to TRBD2. With 5 bases clipped from V and 1 base from J, the junction kept 7 bases outside the gene matches. The CDR3 covers 15 residues. The V gene's germline CDR1 is SGHRS and CDR2 YFSETQ. CDR3 DNA: TGCGCCAGCAGTGAGCGGGGCACGGGCACAGATACGCAGTATTTT. Protein product: CASSERGTGTDTQYF.

The chain links TRBV9 to TRBJ1-4; D is undetermined. CDR1 and CDR2 from the germline V gene are SGDLS and YYNGEE. The CDR3 runs to 15 residues. Trimming cost V 4 bases and J 0 bases, with 10 bases left between them. The CDR3 loop reads CASSPLLATNEKLFF. DNA of the CDR3: TGTGCCAGCAGCCCCCTCCTAGCAACTAATGAAAAACTGTTTTTT.

This clone was detected only a few times. The chain couples TRBV1 to TRBJ1-2; TRBD1, as called in the table, went unchecked against the DNA. TRBV1 is reported as a pseudogene. The length of the CDR3 is 15 residues. For the CDR3, the DNA is TGCACCAGCAGCCAAGAGGACAGGGGCAACTATGGCTACACCTTC. It specifies CTSSQEDRGNYGYTF.

V gene TRBV5-1 combines with J gene TRBJ2-1; 9 nucleotides align to TRBD1. This CDR3 spans 15 amino acids. Trimming took 3 bases from V and 3 from J; bases not matched to a gene: 4. Germline V lookup: CDR1 SGHRS, CDR2 YFSETQ. The CDR3 here is CASSSWTGDYNEQFF. As DNA, the CDR3 is TGCGCCAGCAGCTCGTGGACAGGGGACTACAATGAGCAGTTCTTC.

CDR3 DNA: TGTGCCAGCAGCGTAGCCGTGACAGCTAACTATGGCTACACCTTC. This codes for CASSVAVTANYGYTF. The rearrangement links TRBV9 to TRBJ1-2, with D perhaps TRBD1 (5 bases). Trimming took off 0 bases at V and 0 bases at J, with 9 bases between the two ends. Germline values: CDR1 SGDLS, CDR2 YYNGEE. The CDR3 consists of 15 residues.

J is TRBJ2-3 and V is TRBV4-1; 8 bases line up with TRBD1. The CDR3 spans 15 residues. Unmatched junction bases numbered 5, after V lost 4 bases and J lost 2 bases. CDR1 and CDR2 (germline): MGHRA, YSYEKL. The CDR3 reads CASSLGQGLTDTQYF. Here the CDR3 DNA reads TGCGCCAGCAGCCTCGGACAGGGCCTCACAGATACGCAGTATTTT.

The chain uses TRBV12-2 and TRBJ2-7; the table names TRBD1, a call not compared with the DNA. TRBV12-2 is given as a pseudogene. The CDR3 totals 16 residues. CDR3: CASRLVQGQGALEQYF. The DNA of the CDR3 is TGTGCAAGTCGCTTAGTTCAAGGACAGGGGGCATTAGAGCAGTACTTC.

The V call is TRBV6-6, the J call TRBJ1-6, with TRBD1 identical over 8 bases. The CDR3 loop spans 16 amino acids. V lost 4 bases, J lost 10 bases, and 12 bases stayed unmatched. The germline gives CDR1 MNHNY, CDR2 SVGAGI (reference sequence). Here the CDR3 DNA reads TGTGCCAGCAGTTCCACCTCCGGGACAGGCGTATCACCCCTCCACTTT. Translating gives CASSSTSGTGVSPLHF.

This sequence joins TRBV28 and TRBJ2-3, with D perhaps matching TRBD2 (6 bases). The CDR3 length is 16 residues. Trimming removed 7 bases from V and 3 bases from J, with 20 bases in between. Germline loops: CDR1 MDHEN, CDR2 SYDVKM. The CDR3 spells CASTLRPGLGTDTQYF. DNA of the CDR3: TGTGCCAGCACCCTACGCCCGGGACTCGGAACAGATACGCAGTATTTT.

This clone was detected only a few times. The chain uses TRBV19 and TRBJ1-1; 7 bases are shared with TRBD1. The germline gives CDR1 LNHDA, CDR2 SQIVND (reference sequence). This CDR3 region has 14 residues. V shed 4 bases and J 5 bases; nucleotides not matched to a gene: 7. The CDR3 spells CASSKQGMGTEAFF. The CDR3 coding sequence is TGTGCCAGTAGTAAACAGGGGATGGGGACTGAAGCTTTCTTT.

This clone was seen more than once but under ten times. The rearrangement joins TRBV11-3 to TRBJ2-7; unclear D gene. In germline, CDR1 is SGHNT, CDR2 YENEEA. Trimming cost V 8 bases and J 4 bases, with 27 bases left between them. The CDR3 runs 17 residues. The CDR3 loop reads CASPFRVRRFTAYEQYF. The DNA for the CDR3 is TGTGCCAGCCCCTTTCGGGTCAGGAGATTTACAGCGTACGAGCAGTACTTC.

The V call is TRBV2, the J call TRBJ2-5, with D perhaps matching TRBD1 (5 bases). The germline gives CDR1 SNHLY, CDR2 FYNNEI. V lost 6 bases, J lost 1 base, and 15 bases lay in between. The CDR3 totals 15 residues. The CDR3 loop is CASSFLGRAQETQYF. The CDR3 DNA is TGTGCCAGCAGCTTCCTGGGCAGGGCCCAAGAGACCCAGTACTTC.

The sample holds a few counts of this clone. The chain employs TRBV5-1 and TRBJ2-1; 10 bases map to TRBD1. Per germline, CDR1 SGHRS and CDR2 YFSETQ. With V trimmed by 6 bases and J by 7 bases, 10 bases remained unmatched. The CDR3 consists of 15 residues. The CDR3 region has the DNA TGCGCCAGCACCCAGACCGGGACAGGGGATAATGAGCAGTTCTTC. Translated: CASTQTGTGDNEQFF. The whole variable domain, remainder taken from reference TRBV5-1 and TRBJ2-1, is KAGVTQTPRYLIKTRGQQVTLSCSPISGHRSVSWYQQTPGQGLQFLFEYFSETQRNKGNFPGRFSGRQFSNSRSEMNVSTLELGDSALYLCASTQTGTGDNEQFFGPGTRLTVL.

This sequence joins TRBV5-1 and TRBJ2-3; maybe TRBD2 (6 bases). Germline V lookup: CDR1 SGHRS, CDR2 YFSETQ. V shed 2 bases and J shed 0 bases, with 13 bases lying between them. The CDR3 contains 16 residues. The CDR3 DNA follows: TGCGCCAGCAGCTTAGAAGCGGGTTCTAGCACAGATACGCAGTATTTT. Its protein is CASSLEAGSSTDTQYF.

This chain joins TRBV5-4 and TRBJ1-4; D possibly corresponds to TRBD1 (6 bases). The germline CDR1 and CDR2 sequences are SGHNT and YYREEE (reference sequence). This CDR3 comprises 16 residues. V lost 2 bases, J lost 3 bases, and 14 bases lay in between. CDR3 residues: CASSFKQGAANEKLFF. CDR3 sequence (DNA): TGTGCCAGCAGCTTCAAACAGGGTGCAGCTAATGAAAAACTGTTTTTT.

This chain links TRBV5-5 with TRBJ1-5, with 7 nucleotides matching TRBD1. CDR1 SGHKS and CDR2 YYEKEE come from the germline V gene (reference sequence). There are 14 residues in the CDR3. The trim removed 3 bases at V and 4 bases at J, leaving 4 bases unmatched. Written as DNA, the CDR3 is TGTGCCAGCAGCTACGGGACAGTAAATCAGCCCCAGCATTTT. The encoded protein is CASSYGTVNQPQHF.

The table lists this clone with a few counts. J is TRBJ1-1 and V is TRBV30, with D perhaps matching TRBD1 (6 bases). The CDR3 has 13 residues. Germline lookup yields CDR1 GTSNPN and CDR2 SVGIG (reference sequence). Trimming took off 5 bases at V and 9 bases at J, with 19 bases between the two ends. The CDR3 loop reads CAWLYSGAEKAFF. The CDR3 region has the DNA TGTGCCTGGCTTTACTCAGGGGCGGAGAAAGCTTTCTTT.

CDR3 sequence (DNA): TGTGCCAGCAGCTTGTCTAGCGGGAGAACCACCGGGGAGCTGTTTTTT. Protein: CASSLSSGRTTGELFF. This chain links TRBV5-5 with TRBJ2-2; 10 bases are a match to TRBD2. Germline V gives CDR1 SGHKS, CDR2 YYEKEE (reference sequence). This CDR3 is built from 16 residues. J lost 4 bases, V lost 1 base, and 4 bases had no gene match.

On this clone itself: This could be a read error, since a much larger clone is one nucleotide away. The chain is built from TRBV5-1 and TRBJ2-7, with 8 bases fitting TRBD1. V shed 2 bases, J shed 5 bases, and the junction held 3 bases outside the gene matches. Germline CDR1 and CDR2: SGHRS and YFSETQ. CDR3 size: 13 residues. The CDR3 DNA reads as TGCGCCAGCAGCTTTCAGGGGGCCCACGAGCAGTACTTC. Encoded protein: CASSFQGAHEQYF. Based on the CDR3 plus reference TRBV5-1 and TRBJ2-7, the full variable domain is KAGVTQTPRYLIKTRGQQVTLSCSPISGHRSVSWYQQTPGQGLQFLFEYFSETQRNKGNFPGRFSGRQFSNSRSEMNVSTLELGDSALYLCASSFQGAHEQYFGPGTRLTVT.

Regarding this clone: A much larger clone differs by one base, so this may be a read error. The chain employs TRBV11-2 and TRBJ2-3; the D gene is possibly TRBD2 (5 bases). Germline CDR1 is SGHAT and CDR2 is FQNNGV. Deletions cut 3 bases from V and 0 bases from J, with 7 bases between. The CDR3 runs 14 residues. CDR3 in amino acids: CASSFGDSTDTQYF. The CDR3 DNA reads TGTGCCAGCAGCTTCGGGGATAGCACAGATACGCAGTATTTT.

Here the CDR3 reads CASALSSGSHEQFF. DNA of the CDR3: TGTGCCAGCGCTTTGTCTAGCGGGAGTCATGAGCAGTTCTTC. The V and J genes are TRBV2 and TRBJ2-1, with TRBD2 identical over 10 bases. Trimming at V came to 8 bases and at J to 8 bases, leaving 9 bases not matched to a gene. The CDR3 has 14 residues. Germline V lookup: CDR1 SNHLY, CDR2 FYNNEI.

This chain uses TRBV9 with TRBJ2-3; 9 nucleotides align to TRBD1. With V trimmed by 4 bases and J by 6 bases, 9 bases remained unmatched. The CDR3 has 15 residues. Germline CDR1 is SGDLS and CDR2 is YYNGEE. CDR3 sequence reads: CASSPFGTGPDTQYF. The CDR3 coding sequence is TGTGCCAGCAGCCCGTTTGGGACAGGGCCTGATACGCAGTATTTT. The full variable domain, with the rest looked up from reference TRBV9 and TRBJ2-3, is DSGVTQTPKHLITATGQRVTLRCSPRSGDLSVYWYQQSLDQGLQFLIQYYNGEERAKGNILERFSAQQFPDLHSELNLSSLELGDSALYFCASSPFGTGPDTQYFGPGTRLTVL.

The chain is built from TRBV11-1 and TRBJ2-7; TRBD1 aligns across 7 bases. CDR3 length: 15 amino acids. The ends lost 3 bases at V and 6 bases at J; junction bases unmatched: 11. From germline, CDR1 is SGHAT and CDR2 FQDESV (reference sequence). In DNA form, the CDR3 reads TGTGCCAGCAGCTTTCTATCCGACAGGGACCTCGAGCAGTACTTC. Translated, it gives CASSFLSDRDLEQYF.

The CDR3 DNA reads as TGTGCCAGCAGCAAAGTCGGGTCGGTTTGGTACTCTGGGGCCAACGTCCTGACTTTC. This codes for CASSKVGSVWYSGANVLTF. This rearrangement joins TRBV21-1 to TRBJ2-6; the table assigns TRBD2, which was not confirmed against the DNA. TRBV21-1 is labeled a pseudogene. This CDR3 has 19 amino acids.

About this clone: Other nucleotide sequences from this sample produce the same CDR3. This chain uses TRBV27 with TRBJ1-2; 9 positions agree with TRBD1. Germline CDR1 and CDR2: MNHEY and SMNVEV (reference sequence). Trimming at V came to 6 bases and at J to 5 bases, leaving 4 bases not matched to a gene. The CDR3 has 13 amino acids. The CDR3 DNA reads TGTGCCAGCAGCAGCGGACAGGGGTATGGCTACACCTTC. Translated, it gives CASSSGQGYGYTF.

With respect to this clone: This sample also contains other DNA sequences that code for the same CDR3. The genes are TRBV6-1 and TRBJ1-3; weak D call: TRBD1 (6 bases). V dropped 3 bases and J dropped 2 bases, with 8 bases sitting between them. Germline V gene data show CDR1 as MNHNS and CDR2 as SASEGT. The CDR3 contains 14 residues. CDR3 loop: CASSEWGPGNTIYF. The CDR3 DNA is TGTGCCAGCAGTGAGTGGGGGCCTGGAAACACCATATATTTT.

The rearrangement joins TRBV30 to TRBJ2-1; 8 positions match TRBD2. The CDR3 is made up of 13 amino acids. V trimming: 4 bases; J trimming: 4 bases; junction bases outside the gene matches: 3. The germline V gene encodes CDR1 GTSNPN and CDR2 SVGIG (reference sequence). The CDR3 loop is CAWTSGRYNEQFF. In nucleotides, the CDR3 is TGTGCCTGGACTAGCGGGCGGTACAATGAGCAGTTCTTC.

This sequence joins TRBV19 and TRBJ2-1; tentative D call: TRBD2 (6 bases). CDR1 is LNHDA, CDR2 SQIVND, per germline (reference sequence). The CDR3 extends over 15 amino acids. Deletions cut 4 bases from V and 6 bases from J, with 16 bases between. CDR3 protein: CASSRGDLSGNEQFF. CDR3 bases: TGTGCCAGTAGTAGGGGGGATCTCTCGGGCAATGAGCAGTTCTTC.

The table lists this clone with a few counts. The chain recombines TRBV18 with TRBJ1-4, with TRBD1 identical over 7 bases. This CDR3 contains 14 residues. Germline trimming cut 6 bases from V and 8 bases from J; bases unmatched to any gene: 9. Germline CDR1 and CDR2: KGHSH and LQKENI. CDR3 amino acids: CASSPTGFNEKLFF. In nucleotides, the CDR3 is TGTGCCAGCTCTCCGACAGGGTTCAACGAAAAACTGTTTTTT.

J is TRBJ2-7 and V is TRBV9; D gene uncertain. In germline, CDR1 is SGDLS, CDR2 YYNGEE. This CDR3 has 14 amino acids. V shed 2 bases and J shed 3 bases, with 12 bases lying between them. The CDR3 DNA is TGTGCCAGCAGCGTTAGAGGCGGAGACTACGAGCAGTACTTC. Translation: CASSVRGGDYEQYF.